This is a list of T cell receptor beta chains from one sample in a study of cytomegalovirus exposure and HLA in healthy donors. Profiled with immunoSEQ multiplex PCR; TCRdb holds only in-frame clones, not every one. The data show roughly 130,000 clones, 79% seen once. Sequenced: PBMCs. The receptors come from a man between 18 and 35 years old in good health and CMV-seronegative. Each CDR3 is given with its conserved first and last residue. D genes are given only for firm matches. Clone size is shown for a subset of rows, as once, few, many or a class of expanded clone.

d_gene: .; j_gene: TRBJ1-4; abundance: .; v_gene: TRBV15; CDR3aa: CATRRRGEKLFF; CDR3nt: TGTGCCACCAGGCGCAGAGGGGAAAAACTGTTTTTT
d_gene: .; j_gene: TRBJ2-5; abundance: .; v_gene: TRBV4-2; CDR3aa: CASSLEAWETQYF; CDR3nt: TGTGCCAGCAGCCTAGAGGCATGGGAGACCCAGTACTTC
d_gene: .; j_gene: TRBJ1-1; abundance: .; v_gene: TRBV5-4; CDR3aa: CASSLEFREDTEAFF; CDR3nt: TGTGCCAGCAGCTTGGAGTTCAGGGAGGACACTGAAGCTTTCTTT
d_gene: TRBD2; j_gene: TRBJ2-5; abundance: .; v_gene: TRBV10-1; CDR3aa: CASSESIAGQETQYF; CDR3nt: TGCGCCAGCAGTGAGAGCATAGCGGGGCAAGAGACCCAGTACTTC
d_gene: .; j_gene: TRBJ1-1; abundance: .; v_gene: TRBV6-5; CDR3aa: CASRDRNTEAFF; CDR3nt: TGTGCCAGCAGGGACAGGAACACTGAAGCTTTCTTT
d_gene: TRBD1; j_gene: TRBJ1-1; abundance: few; v_gene: TRBV2; CDR3aa: CANQGGQLNTEAFF; CDR3nt: TGTGCCAATCAGGGGGGCCAGCTGAACACTGAAGCTTTCTTT
d_gene: .; j_gene: TRBJ1-6; abundance: .; v_gene: TRBV9; CDR3aa: CASSANRSPLHF; CDR3nt: TGTGCCAGCAGCGCTAACAGGTCACCCCTCCACTTT
d_gene: .; j_gene: TRBJ1-6; abundance: .; v_gene: TRBV5-4; CDR3aa: CASSPVLGGRISPLHF; CDR3nt: TGTGCCAGCAGCCCCGTCCTAGGGGGTAGGATTTCACCCCTCCACTTT
d_gene: TRBD2; j_gene: TRBJ2-3; abundance: few; v_gene: TRBV6-4; CDR3aa: CASSELAGGPDTQYF; CDR3nt: TGTGCCAGCAGTGAACTAGCGGGAGGGCCAGATACGCAGTATTTT
d_gene: .; j_gene: TRBJ1-2; abundance: once; v_gene: TRBV19; CDR3aa: CASSPWGVANYGYTF; CDR3nt: TGTGCCAGTAGCCCTTGGGGGGTAGCTAACTATGGCTACACCTTC
d_gene: .; j_gene: TRBJ2-1; abundance: .; v_gene: TRBV19; CDR3aa: CASSPGAALSYNEQFF; CDR3nt: TGTGCCAGTAGTCCAGGAGCGGCCCTCTCCTACAATGAGCAGTTCTTC
d_gene: .; j_gene: TRBJ1-1; abundance: .; v_gene: TRBV12-5; CDR3aa: CASGRDRETEAFF; CDR3nt: TGTGCTAGTGGGCGCGACCGGGAAACTGAAGCTTTCTTT
d_gene: .; j_gene: TRBJ1-5; abundance: .; v_gene: TRBV21-1; CDR3aa: CASSKEGDRATSQPQHF; CDR3nt: TGTGCCAGCAGCAAAGAGGGTGACAGGGCTACGAGTCAGCCCCAGCATTTT
d_gene: .; j_gene: TRBJ1-5; abundance: .; v_gene: TRBV6-5; CDR3aa: CASSIQGNQPQHF; CDR3nt: TGTGCCAGCAGTATCCAGGGAAATCAGCCCCAGCATTTT
d_gene: TRBD2; j_gene: TRBJ2-1; abundance: .; v_gene: TRBV28; CDR3aa: CASSSLAGTEQFF; CDR3nt: TGTGCCAGCAGTTCCTTAGCGGGAACTGAGCAGTTCTTC
d_gene: .; j_gene: TRBJ1-1; abundance: once; v_gene: TRBV19; CDR3aa: CASTAGRRDEAFF; CDR3nt: TGTGCCAGTACCGCGGGGCGGAGGGATGAAGCTTTCTTT
d_gene: .; j_gene: TRBJ1-1; abundance: .; v_gene: TRBV7-3; CDR3aa: CASSKDIDTEAFF; CDR3nt: TGTGCCAGCAGCAAGGACATTGACACTGAAGCTTTCTTT
d_gene: TRBD2; j_gene: TRBJ2-1; abundance: .; v_gene: TRBV19; CDR3aa: CASSGLAGLYNEQFF; CDR3nt: TGTGCCAGTAGCGGACTAGCGGGACTTTACAATGAGCAGTTCTTC
d_gene: .; j_gene: TRBJ1-3; abundance: .; v_gene: TRBV20-1; CDR3aa: CSAKSGNTIYF; CDR3nt: TGCAGTGCTAAGAGCGGAAACACCATATATTTT
d_gene: .; j_gene: TRBJ2-6; abundance: .; v_gene: TRBV5-6; CDR3aa: CASSSWPKWGPGGANVLTF; CDR3nt: TGTGCCAGCAGCTCTTGGCCCAAGTGGGGGCCCGGAGGGGCCAACGTCCTGACTTTC
d_gene: TRBD2; j_gene: TRBJ2-5; abundance: .; v_gene: TRBV5-6; CDR3aa: CASSLALAERQETQYF; CDR3nt: TGTGCCAGCAGCTTGGCCCTAGCGGAGCGACAAGAGACCCAGTACTTC
d_gene: TRBD1; j_gene: TRBJ1-3; abundance: .; v_gene: TRBV7-9; CDR3aa: CASSSRQGSGNTIYF; CDR3nt: TGTGCCAGCAGCTCTCGACAGGGCTCGGGAAACACCATATATTTT
d_gene: TRBD1; j_gene: TRBJ1-1; abundance: .; v_gene: TRBV28; CDR3aa: CASSSWTGRYTEAFF; CDR3nt: TGTGCCAGCAGTTCCTGGACAGGGAGATACACTGAAGCTTTCTTT
d_gene: .; j_gene: TRBJ1-6; abundance: .; v_gene: TRBV27; CDR3aa: CASRPGRRGNSPLHF; CDR3nt: TGTGCCAGCAGACCGGGACGGAGGGGTAATTCACCCCTCCACTTT
d_gene: .; j_gene: TRBJ1-2; abundance: .; v_gene: TRBV4-1; CDR3aa: CASSQDEGVVYGYTF; CDR3nt: TGCGCCAGCAGCCAAGATGAAGGGGTAGTCTATGGCTACACCTTC
d_gene: .; j_gene: TRBJ1-4; abundance: .; v_gene: TRBV5-1; CDR3aa: CASRGQDNEKLFF; CDR3nt: TGCGCCAGCAGGGGGCAAGATAATGAAAAACTGTTTTTT
d_gene: .; j_gene: TRBJ2-5; abundance: .; v_gene: TRBV27; CDR3aa: CASSPPGLPGETQYF; CDR3nt: TGTGCCAGCAGCCCTCCGGGACTCCCAGGGGAGACCCAGTACTTC
d_gene: .; j_gene: TRBJ1-1; abundance: .; v_gene: TRBV29-1; CDR3aa: CSVELGVNTEAFF; CDR3nt: TGCAGCGTTGAGTTGGGCGTAAACACTGAAGCTTTCTTT
d_gene: TRBD2; j_gene: TRBJ2-7; abundance: .; v_gene: TRBV28; CDR3aa: CASSLGGGLAGYEQYF; CDR3nt: TGTGCCAGCAGTTTAGGGGGTGGGCTAGCGGGCTACGAGCAGTACTTC
d_gene: TRBD1; j_gene: TRBJ1-2; abundance: once; v_gene: TRBV11-2; CDR3aa: CASSLTSQGGDYGYTF; CDR3nt: TGTGCCAGCAGCTTGACGTCACAGGGGGGGGACTATGGCTACACCTTC
d_gene: .; j_gene: TRBJ1-2; abundance: .; v_gene: TRBV19; CDR3aa: CASNRDTLGYGYTF; CDR3nt: TGTGCCAGTAATCGGGACACCCTGGGCTATGGCTACACCTTC
d_gene: TRBD1; j_gene: TRBJ2-3; abundance: .; v_gene: TRBV7-2; CDR3aa: CASSSRQGGTDTQYF; CDR3nt: TGTGCCAGCAGCTCGAGACAGGGGGGCACAGATACGCAGTATTTT
d_gene: .; j_gene: TRBJ1-2; abundance: few; v_gene: TRBV7-9; CDR3aa: CASSLGAGYGYTF; CDR3nt: TGTGCCAGCAGCTTAGGGGCAGGGTATGGCTACACCTTC
d_gene: .; j_gene: TRBJ1-1; abundance: few; v_gene: TRBV28; CDR3aa: CASSLDDLREGAFF; CDR3nt: TGTGCCAGCAGTTTAGACGACCTCCGTGAGGGAGCTTTCTTT
d_gene: TRBD1; j_gene: TRBJ1-1; abundance: .; v_gene: TRBV30; CDR3aa: CAWSPTAGGILGTEAFF; CDR3nt: TGTGCCTGGAGTCCGACCGCAGGGGGCATTTTGGGCACTGAAGCTTTCTTT
d_gene: .; j_gene: TRBJ1-6; abundance: once; v_gene: TRBV7-9; CDR3aa: CASSPPAGGDSPLHF; CDR3nt: TGTGCCAGCAGCCCCCCGGCGGGAGGGGATTCACCCCTCCACTTT
d_gene: TRBD1; j_gene: TRBJ2-7; abundance: once; v_gene: TRBV18; CDR3aa: CASSLGTGDGYEQYF; CDR3nt: TGTGCCAGCTCACTAGGGACAGGGGATGGTTACGAGCAGTACTTC
d_gene: TRBD2; j_gene: TRBJ2-3; abundance: .; v_gene: TRBV7-7; CDR3aa: CASSVRLAPSTDTQYF; CDR3nt: TGTGCCAGCAGCGTCCGACTAGCGCCTAGCACAGATACGCAGTATTTT
d_gene: TRBD2; j_gene: TRBJ2-1; abundance: .; v_gene: TRBV11-3; CDR3aa: CASSLDVRAGGSNEQFF; CDR3nt: TGTGCCAGCAGCTTAGACGTGCGGGCGGGAGGATCCAATGAGCAGTTCTTC
d_gene: TRBD1; j_gene: TRBJ1-2; abundance: .; v_gene: TRBV6-5; CDR3aa: CASGASGTANYGYTF; CDR3nt: TGTGCCAGCGGAGCCTCCGGGACAGCGAACTATGGCTACACCTTC
d_gene: TRBD2; j_gene: TRBJ2-2; abundance: few; v_gene: TRBV6-5; CDR3aa: CASSFVVAGLGGELFF; CDR3nt: TGTGCCAGCAGTTTCGTCGTAGCGGGTCTCGGCGGGGAGCTGTTTTTT
d_gene: .; j_gene: TRBJ2-7; abundance: .; v_gene: TRBV14; CDR3aa: CASSHTYEQYF; CDR3nt: TGTGCCAGCAGCCATACCTACGAGCAGTACTTC
d_gene: TRBD1; j_gene: TRBJ1-5; abundance: .; v_gene: TRBV19; CDR3aa: CASGQEVWPQHF; CDR3nt: TGTGCCAGCGGACAGGAGGTTTGGCCCCAGCATTTT
d_gene: .; j_gene: TRBJ2-1; abundance: .; v_gene: TRBV30; CDR3aa: CAWGTGHEQFF; CDR3nt: TGTGCCTGGGGAACAGGGCATGAGCAGTTCTTC
d_gene: TRBD1; j_gene: TRBJ2-6; abundance: .; v_gene: TRBV19; CDR3aa: CASSIGQVDSGANVLTF; CDR3nt: TGTGCCAGTAGTATCGGACAGGTCGACTCTGGGGCCAACGTCCTGACTTTC
d_gene: .; j_gene: TRBJ1-1; abundance: .; v_gene: TRBV28; CDR3aa: CASSPDKRNTEAFF; CDR3nt: TGTGCCAGCAGCCCGGACAAGAGGAACACTGAAGCTTTCTTT
d_gene: TRBD2; j_gene: TRBJ2-5; abundance: few; v_gene: TRBV4-1; CDR3aa: CASSQDTAGGMETQYF; CDR3nt: TGCGCCAGCAGCCAAGATACAGCGGGAGGAATGGAGACCCAGTACTTC
d_gene: .; j_gene: TRBJ1-6; abundance: .; v_gene: TRBV2; CDR3aa: CASTVTYNSPLHF; CDR3nt: TGTGCCAGCACTGTTACCTATAATTCACCCCTCCACTTT